This T cell receptor (beta chain) came from a study of blood T cell repertoires in COVID-19. Study-wide background: Researchers got acute and convalescent COVID-19 samples from the United States, Italy and Spain. PBMCs, B-cell-depleted T cells, or T cells were the source of the cDNA or gDNA that made up the material.

In the original analysis: By means of reference gene primer amplification, nucleated cell counts were estimated. TCRdb's copy holds only in-frame clones and misses some; the assay was immunoSEQ multiplex PCR. V and J calls and clone size follow that table, whereas D and trimming were derived from the DNA. Of some 150,000 clones listed, about 80% were seen once; the top ten hold roughly 9.1%. This clone was observed once. V was clipped by 4 bases and J by 2 bases, with 8 bases between them. The CDR3 covers 13 residues. From germline, CDR1 is SGHAT and CDR2 FQDESV (reference sequence). The chain couples TRBV11-1 to TRBJ1-1; D is possibly TRBD1 (5 bases). The origin of this receptor is a woman aged 70-85 years with acute or convalescent COVID-19. The sequenced material came from peripheral blood. The CDR3 sequence: CASSSQGNTEAFF. In DNA, the CDR3 is TGTGCCAGCAGCTCCCAGGGTAACACTGAAGCTTTCTTT.